Shown below are 9 T cell receptor beta chains from a single sample sequenced in a study of blood T cell repertoires in COVID-19 (dated by TCRdb to about 2020). The library was built by means of the immunoSEQ multiplex PCR assay. TCRdb mirrors the immuneACCESS table, restricted to in-frame sequences. Some clones are absent from its copies; in checked studies, under half trace to an unresolved V gene, and the reason for the others is unknown. The sample profile shows 85,000 to 130,000 clones; 76% of them were found once. 6.2% of the sample is held by the ten biggest clonotypes. Sequenced input: peripheral blood. The receptors were gathered from a man of 80 years or more with COVID-19, enrolled during active disease.

The chain combines TRBV2 with TRBJ1-4; D might be TRBD1 (6 bases). The V end lost 4 bases, the J end lost 3 bases, and 12 bases lay between the germline ends. CDR1 and CDR2 (germline): SNHLY, FYNNEI. The CDR3 covers 15 residues. The DNA of the CDR3 is TGTGCCAGCAGTGTTCGGCCAGGGGCTAATGAAAAACTGTTTTTT. It translates to CASSVRPGANEKLFF.

This chain connects TRBV5-1 to TRBJ1-6, with D unclear. The V and J ends lost 1 base and 9 bases respectively, with 8 bases between them. In germline, CDR1 is SGHRS, CDR2 YFSETQ. This CDR3 contains 13 residues. This CDR3 is CASSLMVGSPLHF. For the CDR3, the DNA is TGCGCCAGCAGCTTGATGGTCGGTTCACCCCTCCACTTT.

The rearrangement joins TRBV4-2 to TRBJ1-3; no clear D. Germline CDR1 reads LGHNA; CDR2 reads YNFKEQ. This CDR3 contains 17 residues. The V end lost 1 base, the J end lost 4 bases, and 17 bases lay between the germline ends. This CDR3 reads CASSQVYESLGGNTIYF. The CDR3 coding sequence is TGTGCCAGCAGCCAAGTCTATGAGTCCCTCGGGGGAAACACCATATATTTT.

The chain uses TRBV12-3 or TRBV12-4 and TRBJ1-1; no clear D. Trimming stripped 3 bases from V and 1 base from J, with 6 bases between. The CDR3 consists of 13 residues. This chain's CDR3 is CASSFGENTEAFF. The CDR3 DNA follows: TGTGCCAGCAGTTTCGGGGAGAACACTGAAGCTTTCTTT.

The genes are TRBV5-1 and TRBJ2-3; 8 bases line up with TRBD2. Germline assignment: CDR1 SGHRS and CDR2 YFSETQ. This CDR3 has 15 amino acids. With V trimmed by 7 bases and J by 0 bases, 7 bases remained unmatched. This CDR3 reads CASYSGSRSTDTQYF. The CDR3 region has the DNA TGCGCCAGCTACAGCGGGAGTCGTAGCACAGATACGCAGTATTTT. Full variable domain (outside the CDR3, taken from reference TRBV5-1 and TRBJ2-3): KAGVTQTPRYLIKTRGQQVTLSCSPISGHRSVSWYQQTPGQGLQFLFEYFSETQRNKGNFPGRFSGRQFSNSRSEMNVSTLELGDSALYLCASYSGSRSTDTQYFGPGTRLTVL.

As to this clone: Germline and junction disagree at one end, which may indicate a read error. The chain's CDR3 is CASSQDNRKGVAGNTIYF. The CDR3 nucleotides read TGCGCCAGCAGCCAAGATAACAGGAAGGGGGTCGCTGGGAACACCATATATTTT. This chain joins TRBV4-1 and TRBJ1-3, with a weak D call TRBD1 (6 bases). The CDR3 has 18 amino acids. Germline V CDR1 and CDR2: MGHRA, YSYEKL.

J is TRBJ1-6 and V is TRBV2; 7 bases map to TRBD1. This CDR3 has 15 residues. The germline V gene has CDR1 SNHLY and CDR2 FYNNEI. V lost 5 bases to trimming and J lost 6 bases; unmatched junction nucleotides: 7. The CDR3 protein is CASSFIRDSNSPLHF. The CDR3 nucleotides are TGTGCCAGCAGTTTTATCCGGGACAGTAATTCACCCCTCCACTTT.

The chain joins TRBV5-1 to TRBJ2-5, with D possibly being TRBD2 (5 bases). V lost 7 bases to trimming and J lost 1 base, with 8 bases between them. The CDR3 runs 12 residues. Germline V gene data show CDR1 as SGHRS and CDR2 as YFSETQ. CDR3 amino acids: CASRGVQETQYF. The CDR3 DNA sequence: TGCGCCAGCCGGGGAGTCCAAGAGACCCAGTACTTC.

The CDR3 here is CASSADRGSYEQYF. DNA of the CDR3: TGTGCCAGCAGCGCAGACAGGGGGTCCTACGAGCAGTACTTC. The gene calls are TRBV9 and TRBJ2-7, with 9 nucleotides matching TRBD1. The CDR3 is made up of 14 amino acids. Germline CDR1 and CDR2: SGDLS and YYNGEE. The V and J ends lost 3 bases and 1 base, in that order; junction bases with no gene match: 2. Full variable domain (rest looked up from reference TRBV9 and TRBJ2-7): DSGVTQTPKHLITATGQRVTLRCSPRSGDLSVYWYQQSLDQGLQFLIQYYNGEERAKGNILERFSAQQFPDLHSELNLSSLELGDSALYFCASSADRGSYEQYFGPGTRLTVT.